A single sample gave rise to the 14 T cell receptor beta chains below, sequenced in a study of blood T cell repertoires in COVID-19. Only in-frame clones appear in the TCRdb table, and some are missing; sequencing was by immunoSEQ multiplex PCR. This sample has about 200,000 clones, with over 75% found just once. Sequenced: PBMCs or T cells enriched from blood (not recorded which). These receptors were taken from a woman between 40 and 50 years old with acute COVID-19.

The J gene is TRBJ2-5, the V gene TRBV6-2 or TRBV6-3; 10 nucleotides align to TRBD2. V shed 3 bases, J shed 2 bases, and the junction held 9 bases outside the gene matches. CDR1 is MNHEY and CDR2 is SVGEGT in the germline V gene. There are 17 residues in the CDR3. The CDR3 spells CASSYSLAGEYQETQYF. CDR3 DNA: TGTGCCAGCAGTTATAGTCTAGCGGGGGAATATCAAGAGACCCAGTACTTC.

V usage is TRBV4-3 and J usage is TRBJ1-1, with TRBD1 matching 7 bases. The CDR3 spans 15 residues. Germline V gene sequence: CDR1 LGHNA, CDR2 YSLEER. V was pared by 4 bases and J by 3 bases, with 8 bases of the junction left unmatched. The CDR3 DNA reads as TGCGCCAGCAGCCTTTCGACAGGGAGGTACACTGAAGCTTTCTTT. Protein: CASSLSTGRYTEAFF.

The chain couples TRBV5-1 to TRBJ1-4, with 10 positions matching TRBD1. Germline CDR1 reads SGHRS; CDR2 reads YFSETQ. The trim removed 4 bases at V and 7 bases at J, leaving 13 bases unmatched. CDR3 length equals 17 residues. This CDR3 reads CASSDILTGGAGEKLFF. In nucleotides, the CDR3 is TGCGCCAGCAGCGATATACTGACAGGGGGCGCGGGTGAAAAACTGTTTTTT.

The chain joins TRBV5-1 to TRBJ1-3, with D tentatively TRBD1 (5 bases). The V gene's germline CDR1 is SGHRS and CDR2 YFSETQ. Trimming shortened V by 0 bases and J by 8 bases, and 9 bases separated the two germline ends. The CDR3 is made up of 13 amino acids. CDR3 DNA sequence: TGCGCCAGCAGCTTGGCCGGGGGAGACACCATATATTTT. Encoded protein: CASSLAGGDTIYF.

The genes are TRBV9 and TRBJ2-7; possibly TRBD2 for D (6 bases). CDR3 length: 15 amino acids. Trimming took 2 bases from V and 6 from J, leaving 18 bases between them. Per germline, CDR1 SGDLS and CDR2 YYNGEE. The CDR3 is CASSVAGRTLGEQYF. The CDR3 bases are TGTGCCAGCAGCGTGGCGGGGCGGACCCTCGGCGAGCAGTACTTC.

V is TRBV29-1 and J is TRBJ1-2; TRBD1 agrees at 8 bases. The CDR3 extends over 13 amino acids. The trim removed 3 bases at V and 7 bases at J, leaving 7 bases unmatched. Germline-derived CDR1 and CDR2 are SQVTM and ANQGSEA. The CDR3 region is CSVDRMGQAGYTF. CDR3 sequence (DNA): TGCAGCGTTGACCGTATGGGACAGGCTGGCTACACCTTC.

The rearrangement links TRBV28 to TRBJ2-4; TRBD2 agrees at 16 bases. The ends lost 5 bases at V and 7 bases at J; junction bases unmatched: 2. The length of the CDR3 is 15 residues. Germline V lookup: CDR1 MDHEN, CDR2 SYDVKM. The CDR3 sequence is CASSAGLAGGNIQYF. The CDR3 DNA reads TGTGCCAGCAGTGCGGGACTAGCGGGAGGGAACATTCAGTACTTC. The full variable domain, in which reference TRBV28 and TRBJ2-4 provide the parts outside the CDR3, is DVKVTQSSRYLVKRTGEKVFLECVQDMDHENMFWYRQDPGLGLRLIYFSYDVKMKEKGDIPEGYSVSREKKERFSLILESASTNQTSMYLCASSAGLAGGNIQYFGAGTRLSVL.

V and J are TRBV5-5 and TRBJ2-3, with 13 bases aligning to TRBD2. This CDR3 spans 17 amino acids. V was clipped by 5 bases and J by 5 bases; unmatched bases: 11. CDR1 is SGHKS, CDR2 YYEKEE, per germline (reference sequence). This CDR3 reads CASRLAGGRFSRDTQYF. The DNA of the CDR3 is TGTGCCAGCAGACTAGCGGGGGGGCGATTTAGTAGAGATACGCAGTATTTT. The entire variable domain, with the rest obtained from reference TRBV5-5 and TRBJ2-3, is as follows: DAGVTQSPTHLIKTRGQQVTLRCSPISGHKSVSWYQQVLGQGPQFIFQYYEKEERGRGNFPDRFSARQFPNYSSELNVNALLLGDSALYLCASRLAGGRFSRDTQYFGPGTRLTVL.

This chain connects TRBV7-4 to TRBJ1-5; D gene unclear. V lost 2 bases and J 14 bases, leaving 10 bases between the germline ends. Per germline, CDR1 SGHVT and CDR2 SQSDAQ. The CDR3 length is 11 residues. The CDR3 DNA follows: TGTGCCAGCAGCTTACCAGGCCCCAAGCATTTT. Residues: CASSLPGPKHF.

The genes are TRBV5-8 and TRBJ1-1, with 8 nucleotides matching TRBD1. The CDR3 contains 15 residues. Germline CDR1 reads SGHTS; CDR2 reads YDEGEE. V was clipped by 3 bases and J by 0 bases; unmatched bases: 4. CDR3 DNA sequence: TGTGCCAGCAGCTGGCTACAGGGGGTGAACACTGAAGCTTTCTTT. This gives the protein CASSWLQGVNTEAFF. Filled out from reference TRBV5-8 and TRBJ1-1, the complete variable domain reads EAGVTQSPTHLIKTRGQQATLRCSPISGHTSVYWYQQALGLGLQFLLWYDEGEERNRGNFPPRFSGRQFPNYSSELNVNALELEDSALYLCASSWLQGVNTEAFFGQGTRLTVV.

This clone was detected only once. The genes are TRBV3-1 (or the pseudogene TRBV3-2) and TRBJ1-5, with D possibly being TRBD1 (6 bases). Germline CDR1 reads LGHDT; CDR2 reads YNNKEL (reference sequence). V lost 4 bases and J lost 5, with 15 bases in between. The CDR3 has 15 residues. CDR3 residues: CASSPAGAVDQPQHF. DNA of the CDR3: TGTGCCAGCAGCCCTGCGGGGGCTGTCGATCAGCCCCAGCATTTT.

This rearrangement joins TRBV24-1 to TRBJ2-2; 9 nucleotides match TRBD1. Germline CDR1 is KGHDR and CDR2 is SFDVKD. There are 15 residues in the CDR3. V gave up 3 bases and J gave up 7 bases; unmatched junction bases: 5. CDR3 amino acids: CATSDAQGAGGELFF. Here the CDR3 DNA reads TGTGCCACCAGTGATGCACAGGGGGCTGGCGGGGAGCTGTTTTTT.

This CDR3 reads CASSITLNYGYTF. Written as DNA, the CDR3 is TGTGCCAGTAGTATTACACTAAACTATGGCTACACCTTC. The rearrangement uses TRBV19 and TRBJ1-2; D is unresolved. V was shortened by 3 bases and J by 2 bases, with 7 bases between the two germline ends. Germline CDR1 is LNHDA and CDR2 is SQIVND (reference sequence). The CDR3 is 13 amino acids.

The chain links TRBV5-1 to TRBJ2-5, with D possibly TRBD1 on 6 matching bases. CDR1 SGHRS and CDR2 YFSETQ come from the germline V gene. Trimming stripped 2 bases from V and 0 bases from J, with 8 bases between. The CDR3 runs to 14 residues. CDR3 region: CASSLTGHQETQYF. The CDR3 DNA follows: TGCGCCAGCAGCTTAACAGGGCACCAAGAGACCCAGTACTTC.